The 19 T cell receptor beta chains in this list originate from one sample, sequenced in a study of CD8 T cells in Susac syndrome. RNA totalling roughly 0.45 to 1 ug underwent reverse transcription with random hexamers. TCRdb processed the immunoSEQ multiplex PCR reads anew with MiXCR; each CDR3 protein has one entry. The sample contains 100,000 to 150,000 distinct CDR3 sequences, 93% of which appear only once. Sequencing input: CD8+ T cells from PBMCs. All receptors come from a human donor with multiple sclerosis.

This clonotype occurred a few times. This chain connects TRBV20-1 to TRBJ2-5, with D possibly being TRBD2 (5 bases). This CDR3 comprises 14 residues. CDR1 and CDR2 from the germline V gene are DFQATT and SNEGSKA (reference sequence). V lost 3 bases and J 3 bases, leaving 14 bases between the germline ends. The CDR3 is CSARDLTREETQYF. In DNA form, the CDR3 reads TGCAGTGCTAGGGACTTAACGCGGGAAGAGACCCAGTACTTC.

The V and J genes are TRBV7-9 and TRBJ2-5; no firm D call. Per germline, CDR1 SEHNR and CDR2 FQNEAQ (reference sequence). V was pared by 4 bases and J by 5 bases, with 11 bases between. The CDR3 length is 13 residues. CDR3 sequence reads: CASSSQLMETQYF. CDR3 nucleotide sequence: TGTGCCAGCAGCTCACAGCTTATGGAGACCCAGTACTTC.

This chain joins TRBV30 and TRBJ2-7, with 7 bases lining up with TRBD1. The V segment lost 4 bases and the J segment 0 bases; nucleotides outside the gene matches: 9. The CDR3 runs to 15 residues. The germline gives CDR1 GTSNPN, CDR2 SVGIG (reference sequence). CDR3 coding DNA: TGTGCCTGGAAGGTAGGACAGGCCTACTCCTACGAGCAGTACTTC. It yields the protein CAWKVGQAYSYEQYF.

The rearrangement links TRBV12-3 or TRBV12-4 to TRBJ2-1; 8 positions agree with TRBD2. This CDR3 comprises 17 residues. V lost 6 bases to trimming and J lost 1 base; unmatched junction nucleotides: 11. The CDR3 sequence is CASRPGSGGTSYNEQFF. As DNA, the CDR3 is TGTGCCAGCAGGCCGGGGAGCGGGGGCACATCCTACAATGAGCAGTTCTTC.

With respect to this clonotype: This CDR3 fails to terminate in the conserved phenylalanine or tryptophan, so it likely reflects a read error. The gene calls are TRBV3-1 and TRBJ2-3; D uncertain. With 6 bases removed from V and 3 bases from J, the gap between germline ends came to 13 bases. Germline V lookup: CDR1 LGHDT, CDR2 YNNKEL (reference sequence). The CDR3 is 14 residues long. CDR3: CASRPGSSTDTQYS. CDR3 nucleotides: TGTGCCAGCAGGCCCGGGTCCTCGACAGATACGCAGTATTCT.

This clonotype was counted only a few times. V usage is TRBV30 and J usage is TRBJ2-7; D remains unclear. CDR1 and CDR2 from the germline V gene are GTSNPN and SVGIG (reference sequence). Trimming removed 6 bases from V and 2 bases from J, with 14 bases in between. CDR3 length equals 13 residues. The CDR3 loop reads CACAPGRPYEQYV. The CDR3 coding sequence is TGTGCCTGCGCCCCCGGCAGGCCCTACGAGCAGTACGTC.

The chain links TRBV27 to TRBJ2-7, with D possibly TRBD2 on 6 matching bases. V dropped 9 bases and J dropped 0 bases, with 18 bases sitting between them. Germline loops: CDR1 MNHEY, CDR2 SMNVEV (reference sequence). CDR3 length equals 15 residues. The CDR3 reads CASCPRVADSYEQYV. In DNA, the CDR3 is TGTGCCAGTTGTCCAAGGGTAGCGGACTCCTACGAGCAGTACGTC.

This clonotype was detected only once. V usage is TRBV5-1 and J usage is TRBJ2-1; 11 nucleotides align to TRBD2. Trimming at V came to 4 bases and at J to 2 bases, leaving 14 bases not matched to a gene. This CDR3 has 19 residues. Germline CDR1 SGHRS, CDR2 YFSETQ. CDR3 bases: TGCGCCAGCAGCCCGTCACTAGCGGGGGTTTGGAAAACCTACAATGAGCAGTTCTTC. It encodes CASSPSLAGVWKTYNEQFF.

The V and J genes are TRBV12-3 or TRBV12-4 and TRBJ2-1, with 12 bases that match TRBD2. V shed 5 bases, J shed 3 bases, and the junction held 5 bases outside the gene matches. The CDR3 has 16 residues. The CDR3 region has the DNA TGTGCCAGCAGTCCTCCGGGACTAGCGGGCTACAATGAGCAGTTCTTC. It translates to CASSPPGLAGYNEQFF.

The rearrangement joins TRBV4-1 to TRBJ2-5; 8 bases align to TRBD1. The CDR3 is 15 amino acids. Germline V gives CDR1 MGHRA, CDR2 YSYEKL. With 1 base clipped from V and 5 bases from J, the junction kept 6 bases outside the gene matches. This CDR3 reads CASSQVIRGRETQYF. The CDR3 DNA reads TGCGCCAGCAGCCAAGTCATCAGGGGGCGGGAGACCCAGTACTTC.

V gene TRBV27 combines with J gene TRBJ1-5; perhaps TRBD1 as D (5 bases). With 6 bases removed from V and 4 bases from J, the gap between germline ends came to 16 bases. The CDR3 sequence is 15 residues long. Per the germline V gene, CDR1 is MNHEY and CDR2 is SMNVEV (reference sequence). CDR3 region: CASSFWGGSNQPQHF. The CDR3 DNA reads TGTGCCAGCAGCTTTTGGGGGGGTTCGAATCAGCCCCAGCATTTT.

In DNA form, the CDR3 reads TGTGCCAGCAGTTCAGTAGCGGGAGATGCGGCAGATACGCAGTATTTT. This codes for CASSSVAGDAADTQYF. The V call is TRBV7-8, the J call TRBJ2-3, with 9 bases matching TRBD2. CDR1 and CDR2 from the germline V gene are SGHVS and FQNEAQ. Trimming at V came to 6 bases and at J to 4 bases, leaving 11 bases not matched to a gene. This CDR3 is 16 amino acids long.

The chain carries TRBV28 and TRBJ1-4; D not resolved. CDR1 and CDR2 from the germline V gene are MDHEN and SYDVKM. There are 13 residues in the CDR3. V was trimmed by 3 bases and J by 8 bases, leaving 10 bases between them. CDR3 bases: TGTGCCAGCAGTTTCCGGGAGAGAGAAAAACTGTTTTTT. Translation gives CASSFREREKLFF.

This CDR3 is CASSTRQGAGANVLTF. CDR3 sequence (DNA): TGTGCCAGCAGCACGAGACAGGGGGCTGGGGCCAACGTCCTGACTTTC. This rearrangement joins TRBV7-9 to TRBJ2-6, with TRBD1 matching 9 bases. Germline-derived CDR1 and CDR2 are SEHNR and FQNEAQ (reference sequence). The V segment lost 5 bases and the J segment 2 bases; nucleotides outside the gene matches: 4. CDR3 length: 16 amino acids.

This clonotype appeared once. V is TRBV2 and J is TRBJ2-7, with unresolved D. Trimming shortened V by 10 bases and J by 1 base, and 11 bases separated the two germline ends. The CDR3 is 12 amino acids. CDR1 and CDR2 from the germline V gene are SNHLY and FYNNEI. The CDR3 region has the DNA TGTGCCACCCGGACGGAATCCTACGAGCAGTACGTC. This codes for CATRTESYEQYV.

CDR3 nucleotides: TGTGCCAGCAGCCCCGGGACAGATCAGCCCCAGCATTTT. This gives the protein CASSPGTDQPQHF. This chain connects TRBV7-3 to TRBJ1-5; the match to TRBD1 covers 7 bases. CDR3 size: 13 residues. Germline-derived CDR1 and CDR2 are SGHTA and FQGTGA. The ends lost 5 bases at V and 5 bases at J; junction bases unmatched: 3.

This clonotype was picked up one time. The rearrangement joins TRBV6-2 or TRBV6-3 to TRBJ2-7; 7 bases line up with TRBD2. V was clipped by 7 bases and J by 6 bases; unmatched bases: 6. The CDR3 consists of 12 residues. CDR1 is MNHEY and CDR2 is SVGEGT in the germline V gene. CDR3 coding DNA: TGTGCCAGCACCCCCGGGGGGACCGAGCAGTACTTC. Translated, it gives CASTPGGTEQYF.

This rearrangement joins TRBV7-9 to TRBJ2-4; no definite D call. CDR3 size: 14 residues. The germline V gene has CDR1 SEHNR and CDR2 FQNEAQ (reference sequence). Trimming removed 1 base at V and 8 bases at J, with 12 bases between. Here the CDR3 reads CASSLELPGDIQYF. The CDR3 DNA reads TGTGCCAGCAGCTTAGAACTCCCCGGTGACATTCAGTACTTC.

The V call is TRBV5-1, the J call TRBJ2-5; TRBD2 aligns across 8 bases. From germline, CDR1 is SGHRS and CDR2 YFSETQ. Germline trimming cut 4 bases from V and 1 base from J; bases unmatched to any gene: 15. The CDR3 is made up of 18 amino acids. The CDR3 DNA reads TGCGCCAGCAGCGTCCGGGGGGGCCCTCAGCCCGTCCAAGAGACCCAGTACTTC. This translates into CASSVRGGPQPVQETQYF.